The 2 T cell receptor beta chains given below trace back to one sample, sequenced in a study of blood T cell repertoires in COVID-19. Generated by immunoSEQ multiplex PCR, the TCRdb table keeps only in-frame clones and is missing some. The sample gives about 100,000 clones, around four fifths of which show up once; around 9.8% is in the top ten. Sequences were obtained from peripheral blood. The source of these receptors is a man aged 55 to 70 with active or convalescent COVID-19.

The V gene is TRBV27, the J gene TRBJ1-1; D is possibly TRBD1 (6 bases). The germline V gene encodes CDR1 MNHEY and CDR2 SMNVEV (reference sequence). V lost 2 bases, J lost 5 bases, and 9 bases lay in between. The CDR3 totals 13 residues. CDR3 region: CASSLERGTEAFF. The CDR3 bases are TGTGCCAGCAGTTTAGAGAGGGGGACTGAAGCTTTCTTT.

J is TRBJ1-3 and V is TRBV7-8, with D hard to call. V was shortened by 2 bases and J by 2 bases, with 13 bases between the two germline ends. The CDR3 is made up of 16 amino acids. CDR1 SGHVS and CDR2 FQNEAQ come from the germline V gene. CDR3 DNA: TGTGCCAGCAGCTTATTGGGCAGAACCACTGGAAACACCATATATTTT. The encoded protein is CASSLLGRTTGNTIYF.